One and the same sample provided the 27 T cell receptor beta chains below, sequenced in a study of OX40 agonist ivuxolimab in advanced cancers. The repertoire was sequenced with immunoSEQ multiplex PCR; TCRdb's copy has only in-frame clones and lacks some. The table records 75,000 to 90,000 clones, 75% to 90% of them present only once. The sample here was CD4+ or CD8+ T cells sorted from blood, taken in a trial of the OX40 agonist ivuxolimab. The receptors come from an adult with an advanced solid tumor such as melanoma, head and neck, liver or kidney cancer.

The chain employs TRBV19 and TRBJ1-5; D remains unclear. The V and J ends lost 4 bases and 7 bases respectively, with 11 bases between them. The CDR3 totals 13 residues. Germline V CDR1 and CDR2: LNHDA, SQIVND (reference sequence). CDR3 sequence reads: CASSTQPWQPQHF. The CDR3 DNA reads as TGTGCCAGTAGTACTCAACCTTGGCAGCCCCAGCATTTT.

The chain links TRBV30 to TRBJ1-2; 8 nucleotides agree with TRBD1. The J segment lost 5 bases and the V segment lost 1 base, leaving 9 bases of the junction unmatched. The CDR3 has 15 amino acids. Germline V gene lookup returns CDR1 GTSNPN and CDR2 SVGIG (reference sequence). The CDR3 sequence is CAWSADRGPGYGYTF. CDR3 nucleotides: TGTGCCTGGAGTGCAGACAGGGGTCCAGGGTATGGCTACACCTTC.

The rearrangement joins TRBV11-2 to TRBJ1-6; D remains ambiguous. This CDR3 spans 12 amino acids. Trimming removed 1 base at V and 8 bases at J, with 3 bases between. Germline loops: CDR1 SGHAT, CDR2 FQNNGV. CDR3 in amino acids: CASSLADSPLHF. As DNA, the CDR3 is TGTGCCAGCAGCTTAGCGGATTCACCCCTCCACTTT.

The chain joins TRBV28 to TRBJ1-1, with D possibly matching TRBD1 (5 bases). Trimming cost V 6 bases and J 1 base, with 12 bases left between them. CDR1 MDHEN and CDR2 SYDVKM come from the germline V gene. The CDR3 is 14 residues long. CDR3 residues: CASRQGIWNTEAFF. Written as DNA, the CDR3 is TGTGCCAGCAGGCAGGGTATTTGGAACACTGAAGCTTTCTTT. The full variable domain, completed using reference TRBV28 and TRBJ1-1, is DVKVTQSSRYLVKRTGEKVFLECVQDMDHENMFWYRQDPGLGLRLIYFSYDVKMKEKGDIPEGYSVSREKKERFSLILESASTNQTSMYLCASRQGIWNTEAFFGQGTRLTVV.

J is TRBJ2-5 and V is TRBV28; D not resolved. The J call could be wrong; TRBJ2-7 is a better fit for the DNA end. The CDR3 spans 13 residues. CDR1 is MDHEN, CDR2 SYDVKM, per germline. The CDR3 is CASSSTGLYEQYF. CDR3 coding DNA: TGTGCCAGCAGTTCCACCGGGCTATACGAGCAGTACTTC.

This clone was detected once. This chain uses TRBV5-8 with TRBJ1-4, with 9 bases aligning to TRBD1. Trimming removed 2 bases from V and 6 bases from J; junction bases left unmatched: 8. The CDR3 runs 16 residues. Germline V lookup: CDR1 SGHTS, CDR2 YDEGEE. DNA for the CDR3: TGTGCCAGCAGCTTACTAAACCGGGACAGGGATGAAAAACTGTTTTTT. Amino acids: CASSLLNRDRDEKLFF. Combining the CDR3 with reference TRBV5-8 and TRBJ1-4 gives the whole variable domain EAGVTQSPTHLIKTRGQQATLRCSPISGHTSVYWYQQALGLGLQFLLWYDEGEERNRGNFPPRFSGRQFPNYSSELNVNALELEDSALYLCASSLLNRDRDEKLFFGSGTQLSVL.

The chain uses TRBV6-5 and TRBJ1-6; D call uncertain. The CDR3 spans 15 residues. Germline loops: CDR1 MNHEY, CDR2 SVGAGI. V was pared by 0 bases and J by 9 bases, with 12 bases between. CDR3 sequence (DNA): TGTGCCAGCAGTTACTCTGGAGGGAGCGCTTCACCCCTCCACTTT. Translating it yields CASSYSGGSASPLHF.

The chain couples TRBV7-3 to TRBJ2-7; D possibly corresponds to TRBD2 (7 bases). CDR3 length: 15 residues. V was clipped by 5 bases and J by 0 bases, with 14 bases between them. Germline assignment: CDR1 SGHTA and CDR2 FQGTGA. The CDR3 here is CASSPAAGASYEQYF. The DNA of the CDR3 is TGTGCCAGCAGCCCCGCCGCGGGGGCCTCCTACGAGCAGTACTTC.

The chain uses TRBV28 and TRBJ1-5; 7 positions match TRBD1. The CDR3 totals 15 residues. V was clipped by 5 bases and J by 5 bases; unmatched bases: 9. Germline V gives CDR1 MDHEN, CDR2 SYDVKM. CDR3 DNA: TGTGCCAGCAGTAACACAGGGGTACACCATCAGCCCCAGCATTTT. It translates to CASSNTGVHHQPQHF. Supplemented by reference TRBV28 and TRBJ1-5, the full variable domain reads DVKVTQSSRYLVKRTGEKVFLECVQDMDHENMFWYRQDPGLGLRLIYFSYDVKMKEKGDIPEGYSVSREKKERFSLILESASTNQTSMYLCASSNTGVHHQPQHFGDGTRLSIL.

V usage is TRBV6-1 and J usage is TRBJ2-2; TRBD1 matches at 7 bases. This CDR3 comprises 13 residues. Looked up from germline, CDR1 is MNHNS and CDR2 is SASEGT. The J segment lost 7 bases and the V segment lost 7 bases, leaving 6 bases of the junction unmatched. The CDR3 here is CASIQGEFGELFF. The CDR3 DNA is TGTGCCAGCATCCAGGGGGAGTTCGGGGAGCTGTTTTTT.

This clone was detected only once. CDR3 DNA: TGTGCCAGCAGCTTAATATCCACGGTGGAAAACATTCAGTACTTC. As protein: CASSLISTVENIQYF. The chain couples TRBV5-5 to TRBJ2-4; no reliable D call. Trimming took off 2 bases at V and 5 bases at J, with 14 bases between the two ends. Germline CDR1 reads SGHKS; CDR2 reads YYEKEE (reference sequence). The CDR3 extends over 15 amino acids. Together with reference TRBV5-5 and TRBJ2-4, the CDR3 gives the full variable domain: DAGVTQSPTHLIKTRGQQVTLRCSPISGHKSVSWYQQVLGQGPQFIFQYYEKEERGRGNFPDRFSARQFPNYSSELNVNALLLGDSALYLCASSLISTVENIQYFGAGTRLSVL.

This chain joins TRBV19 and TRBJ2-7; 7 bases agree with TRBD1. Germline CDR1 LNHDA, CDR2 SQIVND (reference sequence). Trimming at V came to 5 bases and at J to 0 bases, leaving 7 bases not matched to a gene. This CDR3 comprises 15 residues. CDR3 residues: CASSSNRDSSYEQYF. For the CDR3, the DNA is TGTGCCAGTAGTTCCAACCGGGACAGCTCCTACGAGCAGTACTTC. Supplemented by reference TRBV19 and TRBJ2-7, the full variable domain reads DGGITQSPKYLFRKEGQNVTLSCEQNLNHDAMYWYRQDPGQGLRLIYYSQIVNDFQKGDIAEGYSVSREKKESFPLTVTSAQKNPTAFYLCASSSNRDSSYEQYFGPGTRLTVT.

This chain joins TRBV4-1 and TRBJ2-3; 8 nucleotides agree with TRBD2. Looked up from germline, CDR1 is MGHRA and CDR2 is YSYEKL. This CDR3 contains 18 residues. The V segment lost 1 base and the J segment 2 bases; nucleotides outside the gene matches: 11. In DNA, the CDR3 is TGCGCCAGCAGCCAAGTCGTAAGGCGGGGGGATCCCACAGATACGCAGTATTTT. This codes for CASSQVVRRGDPTDTQYF.

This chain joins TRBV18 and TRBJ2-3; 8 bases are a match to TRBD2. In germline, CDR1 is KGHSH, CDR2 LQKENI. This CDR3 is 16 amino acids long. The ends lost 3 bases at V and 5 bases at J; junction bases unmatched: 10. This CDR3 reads CASSPRERGRGDTQYF. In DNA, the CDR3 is TGTGCCAGCTCACCTCGGGAGCGGGGGAGAGGAGATACGCAGTATTTT.

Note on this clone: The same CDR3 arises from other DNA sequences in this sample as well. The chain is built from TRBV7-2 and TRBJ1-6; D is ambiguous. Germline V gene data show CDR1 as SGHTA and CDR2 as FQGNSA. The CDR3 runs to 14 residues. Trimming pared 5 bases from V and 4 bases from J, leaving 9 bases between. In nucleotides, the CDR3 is TGTGCCAGCAGCCTAGATGGGTATAATTCACCCCTCCACTTT. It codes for CASSLDGYNSPLHF.

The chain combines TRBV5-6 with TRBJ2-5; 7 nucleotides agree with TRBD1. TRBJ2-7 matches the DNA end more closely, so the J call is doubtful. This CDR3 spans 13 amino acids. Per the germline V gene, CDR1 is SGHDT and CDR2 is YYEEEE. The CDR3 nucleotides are TGTGCCAGCAGCTCGACAGGGCGGTACGAGCAGTACTTC. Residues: CASSSTGRYEQYF.

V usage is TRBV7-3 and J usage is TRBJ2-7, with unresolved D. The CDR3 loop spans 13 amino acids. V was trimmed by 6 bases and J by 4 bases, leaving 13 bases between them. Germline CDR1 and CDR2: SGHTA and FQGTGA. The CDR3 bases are TGTGCCAGCAGTTTGGGTCCAGAGTACGAGCAGTACTTC. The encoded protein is CASSLGPEYEQYF.

The CDR3 sequence: CASSSTRDTGELFF. The CDR3 nucleotides read TGTGCCAGCAGCTCAACTAGAGACACCGGGGAGCTGTTTTTT. The chain links TRBV11-3 to TRBJ2-2; possibly TRBD2 for D (5 bases). Germline V lookup: CDR1 SGHNT, CDR2 YENEEA. V was shortened by 4 bases and J by 3 bases, with 9 bases between the two germline ends. This CDR3 is 14 amino acids long.

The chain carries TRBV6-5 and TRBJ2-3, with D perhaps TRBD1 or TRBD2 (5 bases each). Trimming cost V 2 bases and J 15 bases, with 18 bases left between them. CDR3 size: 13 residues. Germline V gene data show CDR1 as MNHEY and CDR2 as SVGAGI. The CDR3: CASSYGDGRLQYF. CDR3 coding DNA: TGTGCCAGCAGTTACGGGGACGGCAGATTGCAATATTTT.

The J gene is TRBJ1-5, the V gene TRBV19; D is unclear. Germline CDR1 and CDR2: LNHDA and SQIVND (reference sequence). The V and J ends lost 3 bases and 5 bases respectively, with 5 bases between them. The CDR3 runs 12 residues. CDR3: CASSIQYQPQHF. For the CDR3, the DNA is TGTGCCAGTAGTATCCAATATCAGCCCCAGCATTTT. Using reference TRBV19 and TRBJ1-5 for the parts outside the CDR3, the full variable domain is DGGITQSPKYLFRKEGQNVTLSCEQNLNHDAMYWYRQDPGQGLRLIYYSQIVNDFQKGDIAEGYSVSREKKESFPLTVTSAQKNPTAFYLCASSIQYQPQHFGDGTRLSIL.

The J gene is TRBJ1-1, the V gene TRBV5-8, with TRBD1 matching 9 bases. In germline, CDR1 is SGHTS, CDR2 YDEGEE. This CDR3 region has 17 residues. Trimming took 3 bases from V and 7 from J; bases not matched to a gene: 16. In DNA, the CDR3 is TGTGCCAGCAGCTCTCAAACAGGGGGCGGGTTGAAGGGTGAAGCTTTCTTT. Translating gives CASSSQTGGGLKGEAFF.

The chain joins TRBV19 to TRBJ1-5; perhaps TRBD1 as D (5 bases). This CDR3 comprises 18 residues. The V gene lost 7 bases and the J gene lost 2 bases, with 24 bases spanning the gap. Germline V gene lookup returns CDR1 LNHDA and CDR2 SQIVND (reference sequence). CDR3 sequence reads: CASKSRPGGVGGNQPQHF. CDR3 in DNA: TGTGCCAGTAAGAGCCGTCCGGGGGGGGTGGGCGGCAATCAGCCCCAGCATTTT.

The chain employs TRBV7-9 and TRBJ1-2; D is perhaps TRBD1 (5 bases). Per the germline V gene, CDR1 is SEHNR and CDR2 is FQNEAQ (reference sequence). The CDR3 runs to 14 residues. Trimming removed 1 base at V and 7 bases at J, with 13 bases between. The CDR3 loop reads CASSLEGTKGGYTF. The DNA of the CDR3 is TGTGCCAGCAGCTTAGAGGGGACCAAGGGTGGCTACACCTTC.

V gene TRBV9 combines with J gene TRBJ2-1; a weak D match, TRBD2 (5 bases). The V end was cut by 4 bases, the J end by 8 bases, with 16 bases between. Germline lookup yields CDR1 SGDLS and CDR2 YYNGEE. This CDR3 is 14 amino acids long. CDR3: CASSPLGSSDEQFF. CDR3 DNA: TGTGCCAGCAGCCCGCTTGGGAGTTCGGATGAGCAGTTCTTC.

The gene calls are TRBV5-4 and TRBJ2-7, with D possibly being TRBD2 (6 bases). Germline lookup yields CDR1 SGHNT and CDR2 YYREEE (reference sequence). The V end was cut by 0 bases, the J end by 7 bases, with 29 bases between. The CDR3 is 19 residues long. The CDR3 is CASSLAPAPMTADGGEQYF. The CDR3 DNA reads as TGTGCCAGCAGCTTGGCTCCGGCCCCAATGACAGCCGACGGGGGAGAGCAGTACTTC.

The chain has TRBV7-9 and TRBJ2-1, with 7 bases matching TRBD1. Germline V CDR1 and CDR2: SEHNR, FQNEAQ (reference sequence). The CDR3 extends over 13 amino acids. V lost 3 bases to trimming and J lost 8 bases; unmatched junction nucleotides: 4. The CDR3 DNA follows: TGTGCCAGCAGCTTCCGGGACAGATATGAGCAGTTCTTC. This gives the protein CASSFRDRYEQFF.

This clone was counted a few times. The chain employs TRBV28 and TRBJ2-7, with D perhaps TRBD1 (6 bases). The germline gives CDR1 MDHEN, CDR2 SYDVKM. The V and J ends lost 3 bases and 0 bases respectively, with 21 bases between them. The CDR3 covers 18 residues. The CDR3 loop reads CASSFLNRPGDISYEQYF. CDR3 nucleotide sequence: TGTGCCAGCAGTTTCTTAAACCGCCCCGGGGACATCTCCTACGAGCAGTACTTC.